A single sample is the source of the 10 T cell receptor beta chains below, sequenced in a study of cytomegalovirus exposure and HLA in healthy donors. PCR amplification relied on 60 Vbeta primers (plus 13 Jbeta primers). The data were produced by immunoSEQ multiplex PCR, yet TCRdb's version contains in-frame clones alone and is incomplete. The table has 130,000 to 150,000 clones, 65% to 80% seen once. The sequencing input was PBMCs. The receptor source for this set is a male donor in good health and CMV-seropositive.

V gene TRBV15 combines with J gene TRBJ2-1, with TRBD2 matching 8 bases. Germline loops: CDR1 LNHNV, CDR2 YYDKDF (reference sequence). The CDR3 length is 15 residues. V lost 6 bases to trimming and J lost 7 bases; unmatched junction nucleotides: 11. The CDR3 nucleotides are TGTGCCACCAGTCGGGAAGGACTAGCAAGAAATGAGCAGTTCTTC. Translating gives CATSREGLARNEQFF.

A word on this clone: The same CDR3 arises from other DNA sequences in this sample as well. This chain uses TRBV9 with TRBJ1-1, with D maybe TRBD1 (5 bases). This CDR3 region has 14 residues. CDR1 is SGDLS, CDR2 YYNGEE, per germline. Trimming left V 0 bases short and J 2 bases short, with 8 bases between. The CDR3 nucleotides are TGTGCCAGCAGCGTAGGTGGGGCCAACACTGAAGCTTTCTTT. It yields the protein CASSVGGANTEAFF. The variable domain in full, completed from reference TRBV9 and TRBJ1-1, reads DSGVTQTPKHLITATGQRVTLRCSPRSGDLSVYWYQQSLDQGLQFLIQYYNGEERAKGNILERFSAQQFPDLHSELNLSSLELGDSALYFCASSVGGANTEAFFGQGTRLTVV.

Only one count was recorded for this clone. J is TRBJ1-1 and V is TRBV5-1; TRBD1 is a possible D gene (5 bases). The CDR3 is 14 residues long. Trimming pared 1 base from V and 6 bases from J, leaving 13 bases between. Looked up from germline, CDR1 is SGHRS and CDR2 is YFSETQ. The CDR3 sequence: CASSLYPAGPEAFF. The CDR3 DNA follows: TGCGCCAGCAGCTTGTACCCAGCAGGGCCTGAAGCTTTCTTT.

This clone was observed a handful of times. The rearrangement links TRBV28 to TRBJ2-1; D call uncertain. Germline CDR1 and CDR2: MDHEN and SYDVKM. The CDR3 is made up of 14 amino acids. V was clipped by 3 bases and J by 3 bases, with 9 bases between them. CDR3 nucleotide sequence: TGTGCCAGCAGTTTCCGTATATACTACAATGAGCAGTTCTTC. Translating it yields CASSFRIYYNEQFF.

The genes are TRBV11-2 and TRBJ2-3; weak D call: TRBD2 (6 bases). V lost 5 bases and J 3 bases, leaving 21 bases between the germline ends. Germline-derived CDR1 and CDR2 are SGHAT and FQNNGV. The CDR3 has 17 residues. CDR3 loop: CASSLRDSGQRTDTQYF. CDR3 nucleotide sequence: TGTGCCAGCAGCCTCCGGGATAGCGGTCAGAGGACAGATACGCAGTATTTT.

The chain's CDR3 is CASSYGPTEAFF. The CDR3, as DNA: TGTGCCAGCAGTTATGGGCCCACTGAAGCTTTCTTT. This chain connects TRBV6-6 to TRBJ1-1, with D unclear. CDR3 size: 12 residues. Trimming took 3 bases from V and 4 from J, leaving 6 bases between them. In germline, CDR1 is MNHNY, CDR2 SVGAGI (reference sequence).

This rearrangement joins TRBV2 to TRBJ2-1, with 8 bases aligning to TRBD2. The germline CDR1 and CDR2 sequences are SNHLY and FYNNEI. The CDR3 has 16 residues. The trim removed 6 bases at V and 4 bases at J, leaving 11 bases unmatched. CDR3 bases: TGTGCCAGCAGGGACAAAGCGGGAGCAAAATACAATGAGCAGTTCTTC. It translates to CASRDKAGAKYNEQFF.

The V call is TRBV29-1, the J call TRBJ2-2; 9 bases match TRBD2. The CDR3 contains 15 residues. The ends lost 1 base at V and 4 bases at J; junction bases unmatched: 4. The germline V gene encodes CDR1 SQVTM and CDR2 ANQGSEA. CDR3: CSVEGPAGGTGELFF. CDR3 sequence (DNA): TGCAGCGTTGAAGGTCCAGCGGGGGGCACCGGGGAGCTGTTTTTT.

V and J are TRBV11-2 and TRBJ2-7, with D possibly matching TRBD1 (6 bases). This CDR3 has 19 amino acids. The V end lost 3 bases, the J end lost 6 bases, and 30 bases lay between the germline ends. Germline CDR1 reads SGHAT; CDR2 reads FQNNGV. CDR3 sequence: CASSFGWLLGDTRESEQYF. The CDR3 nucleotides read TGTGCCAGCAGCTTTGGGTGGTTGTTGGGGGACACCCGTGAGTCCGAGCAGTACTTC.

This chain's CDR3 is CASSQGGGGALDTQYF. In nucleotides, the CDR3 is TGTGCCAGCAGCCAAGGGGGCGGGGGGGCCCTGGATACGCAGTATTTT. The chain employs TRBV4-2 and TRBJ2-3, with 9 bases aligning to TRBD2. The CDR3 runs to 16 residues. V shed 1 base, J shed 6 bases, and the junction held 8 bases outside the gene matches. CDR1 and CDR2 from the germline V gene are LGHNA and YNFKEQ.